This paragraph covers one TCR beta chain sequence. This clonotype was counted many times. Its antigen remains unidentified. Nothing much larger sits one base from this clone, and base qualities are not available. At the junction V is shortened by 1 base and J by 9 bases; bases outside the gene matches: 15. In the germline V gene, CDR1 corresponds to SQVTM and CDR2 to ANQGSEA. The cysteine opens and the phenylalanine closes a CDR3 of 17 amino acids. Of the read, only the CDR3 DNA is kept; its 51 bases are in frame from base 1. This entry is derived from a study of T cells of healthy individuals listed by TCRdb under 2018. The library was generated by 5' RACE. For sequencing, an Illumina MiSeq was employed. TCRdb took the public reads, trimmed them with fastp at Q25, ran MiXCR for clone calling and kept in-frame beta chains. Records with the same CDR3 protein are collapsed into one entry carrying the most frequent genes and DNA. The sample table holds tens of thousands of distinct CDR3 sequences, of which 15% to 20% were seen once. Less than 6% of the sample is in the top ten clones.

The sequence is built from TRBV29-1 and TRBJ2-1, and 10 bases in between align with TRBD2. This sequence originates from a human donor in good health. The CDR3 in this case is CSVEGWETSGFRAEQFF. The DNA reads as follows: TGCAGCGTTGAAGGCTGGGAGACTAGCGGGTTTCGGGCTGAGCAGTTCTTC.